A single sample is the source of the 21 T cell receptor beta chains below, sequenced in a study of blood T cell repertoires in COVID-19. Only in-frame clones appear in the TCRdb table, and some are missing; sequencing was by immunoSEQ multiplex PCR. The sample has 75,000 to 100,000 clones, 75% to 90% seen once. Specimen: peripheral blood. These receptors came from a woman aged 80 or older with acute or convalescent COVID-19.

The rearrangement joins TRBV19 to TRBJ1-4; TRBD1 agrees at 8 bases. The trim removed 6 bases at V and 7 bases at J, leaving 4 bases unmatched. There are 13 residues in the CDR3. CDR1 LNHDA and CDR2 SQIVND come from the germline V gene (reference sequence). CDR3 DNA: TGTGCCAGTAGGGACAGGGTGGTTGAAAAACTGTTTTTT. Translated: CASRDRVVEKLFF.

The chain links TRBV6-5 to TRBJ1-4; tentative D call: TRBD1 (6 bases). V lost 8 bases to trimming and J lost 5 bases, with 12 bases between them. Germline values: CDR1 MNHEY, CDR2 SVGAGI. The CDR3 spans 13 residues. This CDR3 is CASYRDTNEKLFF. CDR3 in DNA: TGTGCCAGCTACAGGGACACCAATGAAAAACTGTTTTTT.

This clone is a singleton in its sample. The chain is built from TRBV6-5 and TRBJ1-1, with 9 bases lining up with TRBD1. V lost 4 bases, J lost 1 base, and 4 bases stayed unmatched. This CDR3 spans 15 amino acids. The V gene's germline CDR1 is MNHEY and CDR2 SVGAGI. The CDR3: CASSLTDRGNTEAFF. The CDR3 DNA reads as TGTGCCAGCAGTTTAACGGACAGGGGGAACACTGAAGCTTTCTTT.

This chain links TRBV7-2 with TRBJ2-7, with 8 nucleotides matching TRBD2. V lost 4 bases to trimming and J lost 0 bases; unmatched junction nucleotides: 8. This CDR3 spans 16 amino acids. From germline, CDR1 is SGHTA and CDR2 FQGNSA. The CDR3 is CASSSLRGGTSYEQYF. The CDR3 bases are TGTGCCAGCAGCTCCCTTCGCGGGGGGACCTCCTACGAGCAGTACTTC.

Only one count was recorded for this clone. Additional DNA sequences in this sample encode the identical CDR3. The CDR3 spells CASSKGDRGTGELFF. CDR3 coding DNA: TGTGCCAGTAGTAAGGGGGACAGAGGCACCGGGGAGCTGTTTTTT. The chain combines TRBV19 with TRBJ2-2, with 7 bases fitting TRBD1. J gave up 4 bases and V 4 bases, and 6 bases lay outside the gene matches. The CDR3 contains 15 residues. Germline V lookup: CDR1 LNHDA, CDR2 SQIVND (reference sequence).

The sample holds one count of this clone. The chain combines TRBV7-9 with TRBJ1-1; D is unclear. In germline, CDR1 is SEHNR, CDR2 FQNEAQ (reference sequence). The CDR3 has 12 amino acids. V lost 5 bases and J lost 0, with 4 bases in between. In nucleotides, the CDR3 is TGTGCCAGCAGCAGAGTGAACACTGAAGCTTTCTTT. This encodes CASSRVNTEAFF.

The chain carries TRBV20-1 and TRBJ2-7; no reliable D call. Germline V gene sequence: CDR1 DFQATT, CDR2 SNEGSKA (reference sequence). V dropped 6 bases and J dropped 3 bases, with 9 bases sitting between them. The CDR3 sequence is 11 residues long. The CDR3 loop is CSAAGDYEQYF. In DNA, the CDR3 is TGCAGTGCAGCCGGTGACTACGAGCAGTACTTC.

V gene TRBV6-5 combines with J gene TRBJ1-5, with 7 bases matching TRBD1. CDR1 and CDR2 (germline): MNHEY, SVGAGI. The CDR3 contains 14 residues. Trimming took 6 bases from V and 2 from J; bases not matched to a gene: 4. CDR3 DNA: TGTGCCAGCAGAGTTACAGGGGGCAATCAGCCCCAGCATTTT. It is translated as CASRVTGGNQPQHF.

The table lists this clone with a few counts. The J gene is TRBJ2-3, the V gene TRBV6-5; 8 bases are shared with TRBD1. The CDR3 has 15 amino acids. V dropped 10 bases and J dropped 0; count of bases not matched to a gene: 9. CDR1 MNHEY and CDR2 SVGAGI come from the germline V gene. The CDR3 here is CATTPGTGSTDTQYF. The CDR3 DNA reads TGTGCCACCACTCCCGGGACAGGTAGCACAGATACGCAGTATTTT.

The V and J genes are TRBV6-5 and TRBJ1-1, with 9 bases fitting TRBD1. This CDR3 is 14 amino acids long. Per the germline V gene, CDR1 is MNHEY and CDR2 is SVGAGI. Trimming removed 8 bases from V and 4 bases from J; junction bases left unmatched: 8. The DNA of the CDR3 is TGTGCCAGCCGGGGGGACAGGGCGGTCACTGAAGCTTTCTTT. Translating it yields CASRGDRAVTEAFF.

This chain uses TRBV5-1 with TRBJ1-4, with D unresolved. With 0 bases removed from V and 3 bases from J, the gap between germline ends came to 12 bases. This CDR3 comprises 16 residues. Germline CDR1 SGHRS, CDR2 YFSETQ. The CDR3 is CASSLALGNSNEKLFF. CDR3 sequence (DNA): TGCGCCAGCAGCTTGGCCCTCGGGAACTCTAATGAAAAACTGTTTTTT.

This CDR3 reads CASSEAGNTEAFF. As DNA, the CDR3 is TGTGCCAGCAGTGAAGCGGGGAACACTGAAGCTTTCTTT. The chain recombines TRBV5-4 with TRBJ1-1; D remains unclear. Trimming shortened V by 5 bases and J by 1 base, and 9 bases separated the two germline ends. The CDR3 runs 13 residues. The germline V gene has CDR1 SGHNT and CDR2 YYREEE (reference sequence).

This rearrangement joins TRBV27 to TRBJ1-2; the match to TRBD1 covers 8 bases. Germline V gives CDR1 MNHEY, CDR2 SMNVEV (reference sequence). V trimming: 4 bases; J trimming: 4 bases; junction bases outside the gene matches: 8. This CDR3 region has 15 residues. The CDR3 is CASSSTWDRIYGYTF. Here the CDR3 DNA reads TGTGCCAGCAGTTCCACGTGGGACAGGATCTATGGCTACACCTTC.

V gene TRBV27 combines with J gene TRBJ2-1; perhaps TRBD2 as D (6 bases). The germline V gene encodes CDR1 MNHEY and CDR2 SMNVEV (reference sequence). The CDR3 spans 15 residues. Trimming took 2 bases from V and 0 from J, leaving 8 bases between them. In DNA form, the CDR3 reads TGTGCCAGCAGTTTAACTAGCTCCTCCTACAATGAGCAGTTCTTC. It translates to CASSLTSSSYNEQFF.

This chain joins TRBV12-5 and TRBJ2-2; a possible D gene is TRBD2 (6 bases). The CDR3 has 17 residues. Germline CDR1 is LGHNT and CDR2 is FRNRAP. Trimming took 2 bases from V and 1 from J, leaving 14 bases between them. The CDR3 DNA reads as TGTGCTAGTGGTTTGCCCCTCGGCGGGATGAACACCGGGGAGCTGTTTTTT. It encodes CASGLPLGGMNTGELFF.

The chain links TRBV30 to TRBJ1-1, with a tentative D call TRBD1 (5 bases). CDR1 GTSNPN and CDR2 SVGIG come from the germline V gene (reference sequence). V lost 4 bases, J lost 4 bases, and 7 bases lay in between. This CDR3 is 11 amino acids long. The CDR3 region is CAWTRGTEAFF. The CDR3 DNA follows: TGTGCCTGGACAAGGGGCACTGAAGCTTTCTTT.

This sequence joins TRBV29-1 and TRBJ2-7; TRBD1 aligns across 7 bases. The V gene's germline CDR1 is SQVTM and CDR2 ANQGSEA. The junction had 7 bases not matched to a gene; V was cut back by 2 bases and J by 0 bases. The CDR3 length is 15 residues. The CDR3 here is CSVERGQGSSYEQYF. In DNA, the CDR3 is TGCAGCGTTGAAAGGGGGCAGGGGAGCTCCTACGAGCAGTACTTC.

J is TRBJ1-5 and V is TRBV10-1, with D hard to call. The V end was cut by 8 bases, the J end by 5 bases, with 25 bases between. CDR3 length: 17 residues. Germline values: CDR1 WNHNN, CDR2 SYGVQD (reference sequence). The CDR3 loop reads CASLELSILQRHQPQHF. In nucleotides, the CDR3 is TGCGCCAGCTTAGAGCTTAGCATCCTGCAAAGGCATCAGCCCCAGCATTTT.

The chain recombines TRBV7-2 with TRBJ2-7; D call uncertain. Looked up from germline, CDR1 is SGHTA and CDR2 is FQGNSA. The CDR3 spans 14 residues. The V end was cut by 5 bases, the J end by 0 bases, with 11 bases between. The CDR3 protein is CASSPWANSYEQYF. The CDR3 region has the DNA TGTGCCAGCAGCCCCTGGGCCAACTCCTACGAGCAGTACTTC. Filled out from reference TRBV7-2 and TRBJ2-7, the complete variable domain reads GAGVSQSPSNKVTEKGKDVELRCDPISGHTALYWYRQSLGQGLEFLIYFQGNSAPDKSGLPSDRFSAERTGGSVSTLTIQRTQQEDSAVYLCASSPWANSYEQYFGPGTRLTVT.

The rearrangement links TRBV5-4 to TRBJ1-4; D not certain. Trimming took off 3 bases at V and 4 bases at J, with 16 bases between the two ends. Germline-derived CDR1 and CDR2 are SGHNT and YYREEE (reference sequence). The length of the CDR3 is 16 residues. The CDR3: CASSSRDTPRNEKLFF. DNA for the CDR3: TGTGCCAGCAGCTCCAGAGACACTCCCCGTAATGAAAAACTGTTTTTT.

The chain has TRBV4-1 and TRBJ1-4; D is possibly TRBD1 (6 bases). Germline CDR1 MGHRA, CDR2 YSYEKL. The V and J ends lost 4 bases and 14 bases respectively, with 17 bases between them. The CDR3 has 13 residues. The CDR3 DNA follows: TGCGCCAGCAGCCTCCTCCAAGGGGGTTTGCTGTTTTTT. It encodes CASSLLQGGLLFF.